The 7 T cell receptor beta chains presented below share a single source sample, sequenced in a study of blood T cell repertoires in COVID-19. Some clones are missing from TCRdb's copy, which holds only in-frame ones; the method was immunoSEQ multiplex PCR. This table has some 41,000 clones, more than 65% appearing once. The specimen was peripheral blood. The receptors here all came from a woman aged 70-85 years with acute or convalescent COVID-19.

This clone was observed a handful of times. The chain links TRBV6-5 to TRBJ2-7, with D possibly being TRBD1 (5 bases). With 0 bases removed from V and 6 bases from J, the gap between germline ends came to 15 bases. Germline V gene data show CDR1 as MNHEY and CDR2 as SVGAGI. The CDR3 is 15 amino acids. The CDR3 loop reads CASSYSIGRTSEQYF. CDR3 nucleotide sequence: TGTGCCAGCAGTTACTCGATAGGCAGGACAAGCGAGCAGTACTTC.

The chain couples TRBV28 to TRBJ1-3; 9 bases align to TRBD1. The ends lost 5 bases at V and 2 bases at J; junction bases unmatched: 7. This CDR3 has 16 residues. Per the germline V gene, CDR1 is MDHEN and CDR2 is SYDVKM. CDR3 sequence reads: CASSPPGQGTGNTIYF. The CDR3 region has the DNA TGTGCCAGCAGTCCGCCAGGACAGGGGACTGGAAACACCATATATTTT.

This chain uses TRBV7-2 with TRBJ1-5; 8 nucleotides match TRBD1. The V gene end was trimmed by 5 bases and the J gene end by 5 bases; junction bases not matched to a gene: 8. This CDR3 has 15 amino acids. The germline CDR1 and CDR2 sequences are SGHTA and FQGNSA. The CDR3 loop is CASSLRGQVYQPQHF. In nucleotides, the CDR3 is TGTGCCAGCAGCCTAAGGGGACAGGTCTATCAGCCCCAGCATTTT.

This clone was picked up one time. The chain employs TRBV21-1 and TRBJ2-1; TRBD1, the table's D call, was not compared with the DNA. TRBV21-1 is classified as a pseudogene. The CDR3 has 16 amino acids. As DNA, the CDR3 is TGTGCCAGCAGCCCCCGACAGGCCTCCCTTTACAATGAGCAGTTCTTC. Translated: CASSPRQASLYNEQFF.

This clone was seen only once. The genes are TRBV24-1 and TRBJ2-3; 11 nucleotides align to TRBD2. Germline lookup yields CDR1 KGHDR and CDR2 SFDVKD. The junction had 5 bases not matched to a gene; V was cut back by 3 bases and J by 4 bases. This CDR3 contains 16 residues. This chain's CDR3 is CATSDILAGEADTQYF. CDR3 bases: TGTGCCACCAGTGATATACTAGCGGGAGAGGCAGATACGCAGTATTTT.

This clone was seen a few times. The genes are TRBV11-2 and TRBJ2-5; D remains ambiguous. In germline, CDR1 is SGHAT, CDR2 FQNNGV. Trimming removed 3 bases at V and 5 bases at J, with 7 bases between. This CDR3 has 12 residues. The CDR3 is CASSLARETQYF. The CDR3 DNA follows: TGTGCCAGCAGCTTGGCTCGCGAGACCCAGTACTTC.

This chain uses TRBV30 with TRBJ2-1; a possible D gene is TRBD1 (5 bases). The ends were cut back, 0 bases at V and 9 bases at J, with 15 bases in the middle. The CDR3 loop spans 14 amino acids. The V gene's germline CDR1 is GTSNPN and CDR2 SVGIG (reference sequence). For the CDR3, the DNA is TGTGCCTGGAGTGTACAACGACAGAAGGGTGAGCAGTTCTTC. Translated, it gives CAWSVQRQKGEQFF.